One and the same sample provided the 29 T cell receptor beta chains below, sequenced in a study of OX40 agonist ivuxolimab in advanced cancers. The table came from immunoSEQ multiplex PCR; TCRdb's copy has only in-frame clones and leaves some out. The sample has some 50,000 clones, 88% seen once; the top ten hold 3.4%. The sequences come from CD4+ or CD8+ T cells sorted from blood, collected in a trial of the OX40 agonist ivuxolimab. All receptors come from an adult with an advanced solid tumor such as melanoma, head and neck, liver or kidney cancer.

CDR3 sequence (DNA): TGTGCCTGGAGTGTACTTGGGACAGGGAGCTATGGCTACACCTTC. Translated: CAWSVLGTGSYGYTF. This sequence joins TRBV30 and TRBJ1-2; 9 bases are shared with TRBD1. V gave up 0 bases and J gave up 4 bases; unmatched junction bases: 6. This CDR3 spans 15 amino acids. Germline-derived CDR1 and CDR2 are GTSNPN and SVGIG (reference sequence).

The V gene is TRBV29-1, the J gene TRBJ1-2, with D possibly matching TRBD1 (6 bases). V was trimmed by 8 bases and J by 2 bases, leaving 21 bases between them. Germline V lookup: CDR1 SQVTM, CDR2 ANQGSEA. The CDR3 length is 15 residues. The CDR3 sequence is CSSEDSGRANYGYTF. The CDR3 nucleotides read TGCAGCTCGGAGGACAGCGGGCGCGCCAACTATGGCTACACCTTC. Filled out from reference TRBV29-1 and TRBJ1-2, the complete variable domain reads SAVISQKPSRDICQRGTSLTIQCQVDSQVTMMFWYRQQPGQSLTLIATANQGSEATYESGFVIDKFPISRPNLTFSTLTVSNMSPEDSSIYLCSSEDSGRANYGYTFGSGTRLTVV.

This rearrangement joins TRBV19 to TRBJ1-2; possible D gene TRBD1, 6 bases. Germline V gene lookup returns CDR1 LNHDA and CDR2 SQIVND (reference sequence). V was trimmed by 4 bases and J by 10 bases, leaving 13 bases between them. The CDR3 consists of 12 residues. The CDR3 nucleotides are TGTGCCAGTAGTACCGAGGGGGATTACTACACCTTC. This sequence encodes CASSTEGDYYTF.

The chain uses TRBV5-1 and TRBJ1-1; no definite D call. Germline values: CDR1 SGHRS, CDR2 YFSETQ. There are 13 residues in the CDR3. V was pared by 0 bases and J by 3 bases, with 6 bases between. The CDR3 spells CASSLAAHTEAFF. CDR3 sequence (DNA): TGCGCCAGCAGCTTGGCGGCTCACACTGAAGCTTTCTTT.

The chain has TRBV7-2 and TRBJ2-5; 9 bases line up with TRBD2. J was trimmed by 11 bases and V by 3 bases; bases with no gene match: 10. The CDR3 sequence is 14 residues long. Germline V CDR1 and CDR2: SGHTA, FQGNSA. The CDR3 nucleotides are TGTGCCAGCAGCTTCGGCGGGGGGGCAAGGGAGCAGTACTTC. It encodes CASSFGGGAREQYF.

In its sample, this clone ranks as medium-sized. The gene calls are TRBV6-5 and TRBJ1-2; maybe TRBD1 (6 bases). The CDR3 covers 11 residues. The V gene's germline CDR1 is MNHEY and CDR2 SVGAGI. Deletions cut 8 bases from V and 12 bases from J, with 16 bases between. The CDR3, as DNA: TGTGCCAGCGGCCATGACAGGTCCCACACCTTC. Amino acids: CASGHDRSHTF.

The chain has TRBV5-4 and TRBJ1-4; the match to TRBD1 covers 8 bases. The CDR3 has 17 residues. CDR1 is SGHNT and CDR2 is YYREEE in the germline V gene (reference sequence). Germline trimming cut 3 bases from V and 0 bases from J; bases unmatched to any gene: 7. Here the CDR3 reads CASSSWTGPTTNEKLFF. The CDR3, as DNA: TGTGCCAGCAGCTCATGGACAGGGCCCACAACTAATGAAAAACTGTTTTTT. Supplemented by reference TRBV5-4 and TRBJ1-4, the full variable domain reads ETGVTQSPTHLIKTRGQQVTLRCSSQSGHNTVSWYQQALGQGPQFIFQYYREEENGRGNFPPRFSGLQFPNYSSELNVNALELDDSALYLCASSSWTGPTTNEKLFFGSGTQLSVL.

This rearrangement joins TRBV4-1 to TRBJ2-6; D perhaps matches TRBD2 (6 bases). The CDR3 spans 17 residues. V dropped 2 bases and J dropped 0 bases, with 11 bases sitting between them. Looked up from germline, CDR1 is MGHRA and CDR2 is YSYEKL. CDR3 amino acids: CASSQSTGSSGANVLTF. In DNA form, the CDR3 reads TGCGCCAGCAGCCAATCTACCGGGAGCTCTGGGGCCAACGTCCTGACTTTC.

The gene calls are TRBV10-1 and TRBJ2-5, with D perhaps matching TRBD1 (6 bases). CDR1 is WNHNN, CDR2 SYGVQD, per germline (reference sequence). The ends were cut back, 3 bases at V and 4 bases at J, with 9 bases in the middle. The CDR3 runs 13 residues. DNA for the CDR3: TGCGCCAGCAGTGATCCAGGGGCAGAGACCCAGTACTTC. Protein: CASSDPGAETQYF.

This clone was seen once. The rearrangement uses TRBV4-2 and TRBJ1-4; a possible D gene is TRBD1 (5 bases). The ends were cut back, 5 bases at V and 5 bases at J, with 12 bases in the middle. Germline V gene lookup returns CDR1 LGHNA and CDR2 YNFKEQ. The CDR3 has 14 amino acids. The CDR3 DNA reads as TGTGCCAGCAGCTTGCAGGGCATAAATGAAAAACTGTTTTTT. Translation gives CASSLQGINEKLFF.

The chain has TRBV7-9 and TRBJ1-6; no reliable D call. Germline assignment: CDR1 SEHNR and CDR2 FQNEAQ (reference sequence). V was pared by 5 bases and J by 9 bases, with 20 bases between. The CDR3 loop spans 16 amino acids. The DNA for the CDR3 is TGTGCCAGCAGCCATCCGGCGGGTGGTTTGGGTTCACCCCTCCACTTT. It is translated as CASSHPAGGLGSPLHF. Drawing the rest from reference TRBV7-9 and TRBJ1-6, the complete variable domain is DTGVSQNPRHKITKRGQNVTFRCDPISEHNRLYWYRQTLGQGPEFLTYFQNEAQLEKSRLLSDRFSAERPKGSFSTLEIQRTEQGDSAMYLCASSHPAGGLGSPLHFGNGTRLTVT.

The chain joins TRBV29-1 to TRBJ1-2, with D perhaps TRBD1 (5 bases). This CDR3 is built from 13 residues. Germline values: CDR1 SQVTM, CDR2 ANQGSEA. Trimming cost V 2 bases and J 14 bases, with 21 bases left between them. The chain's CDR3 is CSVETSGTDLGTF. The CDR3 DNA sequence: TGCAGCGTTGAAACCTCCGGGACGGATCTCGGGACCTTC.

This clone appeared a single time. CDR3 in amino acids: CASSLTGYTEAFF. DNA of the CDR3: TGTGCCAGCAGCTTGACAGGTTACACTGAAGCTTTCTTT. The chain is built from TRBV5-5 and TRBJ1-1, with D possibly being TRBD1 (5 bases). CDR1 SGHKS and CDR2 YYEKEE come from the germline V gene (reference sequence). The V gene lost 1 base and the J gene lost 3 bases, with 7 bases spanning the gap. The CDR3 sequence is 13 residues long.

DNA of the CDR3: TGTGCCTGGAGGGGCGGGATCTCCTCTGGGGCCAACGTCCTGACTTTC. It is translated as CAWRGGISSGANVLTF. The chain joins TRBV30 to TRBJ2-6, with TRBD2 as a possible D gene (6 bases). The V end lost 3 bases, the J end lost 0 bases, and 12 bases lay between the germline ends. The CDR3 is 16 amino acids. The germline CDR1 and CDR2 sequences are GTSNPN and SVGIG (reference sequence).

V usage is TRBV7-2 and J usage is TRBJ1-2, with 7 bases lining up with TRBD1. The CDR3 is 15 amino acids. J lost 3 bases, V lost 5 bases, and 9 bases had no gene match. Germline V CDR1 and CDR2: SGHTA, FQGNSA. The CDR3 here is CASSPSGQVDYGYTF. The CDR3 nucleotides are TGTGCCAGCAGCCCATCTGGACAGGTGGACTATGGCTACACCTTC.

The V and J genes are TRBV6-1 and TRBJ2-5; TRBD2 might be the D (7 bases). The CDR3 is made up of 13 amino acids. The V gene lost 7 bases and the J gene lost 5 bases, with 14 bases spanning the gap. Germline lookup yields CDR1 MNHNS and CDR2 SASEGT. CDR3 loop: CASKEGGLETQYF. The CDR3 DNA is TGTGCCAGCAAAGAGGGGGGGTTGGAGACCCAGTACTTC.

The chain has TRBV27 and TRBJ2-3; 7 bases line up with TRBD2. V shed 6 bases and J 9 bases; nucleotides not matched to a gene: 15. The CDR3 spans 15 residues. Germline V CDR1 and CDR2: MNHEY, SMNVEV (reference sequence). The CDR3 DNA sequence: TGTGCCAGCAGGCCTAACCAGCGGGGTCGGGGGACGCAGTATTTT. Translating it yields CASRPNQRGRGTQYF.

The chain employs TRBV7-6 and TRBJ2-1; D gene unclear. The CDR3 covers 15 residues. Trimming shortened V by 5 bases and J by 0 bases, and 11 bases separated the two germline ends. The germline V gene has CDR1 SGHVS and CDR2 FNYEAQ. CDR3 region: CASSHTTSSYNEQFF. The CDR3 nucleotides are TGTGCCAGCAGCCACACAACGAGCTCCTACAATGAGCAGTTCTTC.

This rearrangement joins TRBV11-2 to TRBJ2-4; TRBD2 aligns across 9 bases. J was trimmed by 8 bases and V by 3 bases; bases with no gene match: 2. This CDR3 has 13 residues. Germline CDR1 and CDR2: SGHAT and FQNNGV. The CDR3 DNA follows: TGTGCCAGCAGCTTGGCGGGAGGGCACATTCAGTACTTC. This gives the protein CASSLAGGHIQYF. Complete variable domain (other parts from reference TRBV11-2 and TRBJ2-4): EAGVAQSPRYKIIEKRQSVAFWCNPISGHATLYWYQQILGQGPKLLIQFQNNGVVDDSQLPKDRFSAERLKGVDSTLKIQPAKLEDSAVYLCASSLAGGHIQYFGAGTRLSVL.

By its share, this clone is medium-sized (0.01 to 0.1%). This rearrangement joins TRBV21-1 to TRBJ2-1; the D call TRBD2 from the table was never checked on the DNA. TRBV21-1 counts as a pseudogene. CDR3 length equals 21 residues. CDR3 in DNA: TGTGCCAGCAGCACTAAGAAATGGACTAGCGGGAGGGCCCTCGGTTCGAATGAGCAGTTCTTC. Residues: CASSTKKWTSGRALGSNEQFF.

This chain links TRBV28 with TRBJ2-7; unclear D gene. This CDR3 is built from 12 residues. Germline V CDR1 and CDR2: MDHEN, SYDVKM. Between the trimmed V and J ends, which lost 6 bases and 3 bases, there was a span of 9 bases. The CDR3 loop reads CASSSQLYEQYF. CDR3 DNA sequence: TGTGCCAGCAGCAGTCAACTCTACGAGCAGTACTTC.

The chain recombines TRBV20-1 with TRBJ2-1; D is undetermined. Germline V CDR1 and CDR2: DFQATT, SNEGSKA (reference sequence). Trimming removed 6 bases from V and 11 bases from J, with 14 bases in between. The CDR3 runs to 11 residues. The CDR3 here is CSAQYLGKQFF. The CDR3, as DNA: TGCAGTGCCCAATACCTGGGAAAGCAGTTCTTC.

The rearrangement uses TRBV19 and TRBJ2-6, with 7 bases lining up with TRBD2. Trimming took 1 base from V and 0 from J; bases not matched to a gene: 6. Per the germline V gene, CDR1 is LNHDA and CDR2 is SQIVND (reference sequence). This CDR3 is 18 amino acids long. CDR3 nucleotide sequence: TGTGCCAGTAGTATAGTTGACTGGGAGGGCTCTGGGGCCAACGTCCTGACTTTC. Translating it yields CASSIVDWEGSGANVLTF.

The chain carries TRBV6-1 and TRBJ1-1; the D gene is possibly TRBD1 (6 bases). This CDR3 region has 15 residues. The V gene lost 6 bases and the J gene lost 1 base, with 15 bases spanning the gap. Per germline, CDR1 MNHNS and CDR2 SASEGT. The CDR3 DNA is TGTGCCAGCAGCCTCCCAGGGGTAGGGAACACTGAAGCTTTCTTT. It is translated as CASSLPGVGNTEAFF.

V gene TRBV7-9 combines with J gene TRBJ1-4; the D is unclear. The CDR3 contains 16 residues. Germline CDR1 SEHNR, CDR2 FQNEAQ (reference sequence). The V gene lost 1 base and the J gene lost 4 bases, with 13 bases spanning the gap. The CDR3 is CASSLGGNPSNEKLFF. DNA of the CDR3: TGTGCCAGCAGCTTAGGTGGGAACCCTAGTAATGAAAAACTGTTTTTT.

The gene calls are TRBV9 and TRBJ1-5; no clear D. From germline, CDR1 is SGDLS and CDR2 YYNGEE. This CDR3 region has 12 residues. Trimming removed 7 bases at V and 0 bases at J, with 5 bases between. CDR3 DNA: TGTGCCAGCTCAAATAGCAATCAGCCCCAGCATTTT. Translating gives CASSNSNQPQHF.

CDR3 sequence: CATSRERQGFTGELFF. The CDR3 nucleotides read TGTGCCACCAGCAGAGAGAGACAGGGGTTCACCGGGGAGCTGTTTTTT. The rearrangement joins TRBV15 to TRBJ2-2; 8 bases line up with TRBD1. From germline, CDR1 is LNHNV and CDR2 YYDKDF (reference sequence). V shed 0 bases and J 4 bases; nucleotides not matched to a gene: 4. The CDR3 contains 16 residues.

This sequence joins TRBV5-6 and TRBJ2-1; 15 nucleotides match TRBD2. Germline loops: CDR1 SGHDT, CDR2 YYEEEE. V gave up 4 bases and J gave up 1 base; unmatched junction bases: 9. The CDR3 length is 19 residues. The CDR3 spells CASSPAFGLAGGSYNEQFF. CDR3 in DNA: TGTGCCAGCAGCCCGGCTTTTGGACTAGCGGGGGGGTCCTACAATGAGCAGTTCTTC.

The gene calls are TRBV10-2 and TRBJ1-6; 10 nucleotides line up with TRBD1. The germline V gene has CDR1 WSHSY and CDR2 SAAADI. The CDR3 extends over 18 amino acids. V shed 3 bases and J 0 bases; nucleotides not matched to a gene: 5. The CDR3 spells CASSEGTGASSYNSPLHF. DNA for the CDR3: TGCGCCAGCAGTGAAGGGACAGGGGCGAGCTCCTATAATTCACCCCTCCACTTT.